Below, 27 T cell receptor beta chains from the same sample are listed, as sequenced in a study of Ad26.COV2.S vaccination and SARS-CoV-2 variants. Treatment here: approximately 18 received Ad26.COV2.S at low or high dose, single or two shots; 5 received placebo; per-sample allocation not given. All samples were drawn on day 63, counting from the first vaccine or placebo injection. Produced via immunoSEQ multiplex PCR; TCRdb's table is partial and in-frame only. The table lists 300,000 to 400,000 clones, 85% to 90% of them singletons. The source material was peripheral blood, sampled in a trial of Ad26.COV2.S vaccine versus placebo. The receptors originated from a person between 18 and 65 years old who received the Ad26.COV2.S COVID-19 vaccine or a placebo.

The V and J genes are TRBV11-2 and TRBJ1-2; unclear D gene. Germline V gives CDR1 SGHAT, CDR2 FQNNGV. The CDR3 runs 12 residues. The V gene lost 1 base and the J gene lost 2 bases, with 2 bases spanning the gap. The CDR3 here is CASSLGNYGYTF. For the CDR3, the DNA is TGTGCCAGCAGCTTAGGGAACTATGGCTACACCTTC.

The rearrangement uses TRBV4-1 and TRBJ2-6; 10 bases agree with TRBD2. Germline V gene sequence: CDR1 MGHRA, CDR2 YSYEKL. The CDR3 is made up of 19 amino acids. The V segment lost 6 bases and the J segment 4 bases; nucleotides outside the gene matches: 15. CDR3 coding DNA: TGCGCCAGCAGTCTCAACCTAGCGGGAGCCCTCACGGGGGCCAACGTCCTGACTTTC. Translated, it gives CASSLNLAGALTGANVLTF.

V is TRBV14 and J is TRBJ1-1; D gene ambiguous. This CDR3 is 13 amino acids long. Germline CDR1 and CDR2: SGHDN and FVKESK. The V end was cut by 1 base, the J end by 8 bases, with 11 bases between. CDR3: CASSQGLPLEAFF. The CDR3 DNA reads TGTGCCAGCAGCCAAGGTCTTCCGTTGGAAGCTTTCTTT.

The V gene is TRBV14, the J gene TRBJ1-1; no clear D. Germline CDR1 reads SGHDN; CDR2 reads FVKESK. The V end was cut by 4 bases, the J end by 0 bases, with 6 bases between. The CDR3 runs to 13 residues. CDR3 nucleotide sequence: TGTGCCAGCAGCCTGACGATGAACACTGAAGCTTTCTTT. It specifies CASSLTMNTEAFF.

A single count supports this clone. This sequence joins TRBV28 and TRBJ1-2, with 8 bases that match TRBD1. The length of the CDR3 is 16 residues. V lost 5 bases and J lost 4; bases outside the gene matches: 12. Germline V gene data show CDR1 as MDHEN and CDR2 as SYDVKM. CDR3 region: CASSAPYDRGLYGYTF. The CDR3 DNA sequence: TGTGCCAGCAGTGCGCCATACGACAGGGGCCTCTATGGCTACACCTTC.

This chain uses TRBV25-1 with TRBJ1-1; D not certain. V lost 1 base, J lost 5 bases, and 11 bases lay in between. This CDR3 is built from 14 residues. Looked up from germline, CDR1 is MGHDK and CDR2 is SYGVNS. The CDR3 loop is CASSELGEVTEAFF. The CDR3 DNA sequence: TGTGCCAGCAGTGAATTAGGTGAGGTTACTGAAGCTTTCTTT.

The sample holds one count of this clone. The CDR3 DNA is TGTGCCAGCAGTTGGGGGGCTGAAACCCTAGCTACGCAGTATTTT. Its translation is CASSWGAETLATQYF. The chain uses TRBV6-2 or TRBV6-3 and TRBJ2-3; D tentatively reads TRBD1 or TRBD2 (6 bases each). V was trimmed by 4 bases and J by 8 bases, leaving 19 bases between them. The CDR3 runs to 15 residues. CDR1 MNHEY and CDR2 SVGEGT come from the germline V gene.

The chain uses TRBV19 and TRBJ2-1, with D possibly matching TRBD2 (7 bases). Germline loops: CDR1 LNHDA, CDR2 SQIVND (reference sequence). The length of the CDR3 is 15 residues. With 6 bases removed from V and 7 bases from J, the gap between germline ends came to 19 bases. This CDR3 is CASSGVGGGGNEQFF. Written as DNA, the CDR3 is TGTGCCAGTAGCGGTGTCGGAGGGGGGGGGAATGAGCAGTTCTTC.

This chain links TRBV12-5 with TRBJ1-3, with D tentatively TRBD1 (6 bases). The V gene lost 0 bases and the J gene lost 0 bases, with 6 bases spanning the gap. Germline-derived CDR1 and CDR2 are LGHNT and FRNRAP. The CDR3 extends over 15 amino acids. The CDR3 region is CASGLVGASGNTIYF. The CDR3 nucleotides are TGTGCTAGTGGTTTGGTGGGGGCCTCTGGAAACACCATATATTTT.

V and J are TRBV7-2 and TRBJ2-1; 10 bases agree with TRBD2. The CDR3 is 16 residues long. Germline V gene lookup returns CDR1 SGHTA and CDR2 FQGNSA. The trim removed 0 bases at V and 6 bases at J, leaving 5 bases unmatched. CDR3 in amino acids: CASSLAGLAVLNEQFF. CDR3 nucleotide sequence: TGTGCCAGCAGCTTAGCAGGACTAGCGGTACTCAATGAGCAGTTCTTC.

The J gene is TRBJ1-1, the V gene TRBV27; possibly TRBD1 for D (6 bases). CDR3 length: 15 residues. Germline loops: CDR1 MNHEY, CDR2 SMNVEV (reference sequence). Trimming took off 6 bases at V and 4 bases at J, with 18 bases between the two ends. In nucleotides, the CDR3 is TGTGCCAGCAGGACTTCCAGTCAGGGGACCACTGAAGCTTTCTTT. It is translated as CASRTSSQGTTEAFF.

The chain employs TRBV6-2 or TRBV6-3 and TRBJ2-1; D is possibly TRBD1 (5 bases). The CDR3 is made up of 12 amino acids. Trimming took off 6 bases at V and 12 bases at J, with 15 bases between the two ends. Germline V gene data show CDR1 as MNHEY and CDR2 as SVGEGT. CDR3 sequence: CASSRQQVGQFF. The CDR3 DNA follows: TGTGCCAGCAGCCGACAGCAGGTCGGGCAGTTCTTC.

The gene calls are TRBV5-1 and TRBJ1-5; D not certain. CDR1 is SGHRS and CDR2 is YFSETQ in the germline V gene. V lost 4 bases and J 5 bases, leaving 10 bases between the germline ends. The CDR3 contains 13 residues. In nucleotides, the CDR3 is TGCGCCAGCAGCCGATCCCCAGATCAGCCCCAGCATTTT. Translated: CASSRSPDQPQHF.

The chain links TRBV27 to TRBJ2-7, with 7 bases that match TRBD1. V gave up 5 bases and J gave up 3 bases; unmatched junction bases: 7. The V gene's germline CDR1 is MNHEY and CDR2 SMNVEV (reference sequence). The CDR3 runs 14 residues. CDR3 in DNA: TGTGCCAGCAGTAACAGGGGCAATGTCTACGAGCAGTACGTC. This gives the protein CASSNRGNVYEQYV.

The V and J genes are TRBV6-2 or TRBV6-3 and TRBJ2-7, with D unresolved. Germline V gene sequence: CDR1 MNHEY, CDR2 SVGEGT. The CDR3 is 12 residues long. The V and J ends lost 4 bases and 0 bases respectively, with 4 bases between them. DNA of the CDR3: TGTGCCAGCAGTTCGGACTCCTACGAGCAGTACTTC. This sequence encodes CASSSDSYEQYF.

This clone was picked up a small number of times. CDR3 coding DNA: TGTGCCAGTGGCTACTATAATTCACCCCTCCACTTT. Its protein product is CASGYYNSPLHF. This chain links TRBV27 with TRBJ1-6; no reliable D call. Trimming removed 9 bases from V and 3 bases from J, with 6 bases in between. Germline CDR1 is MNHEY and CDR2 is SMNVEV (reference sequence). The CDR3 length is 12 residues.

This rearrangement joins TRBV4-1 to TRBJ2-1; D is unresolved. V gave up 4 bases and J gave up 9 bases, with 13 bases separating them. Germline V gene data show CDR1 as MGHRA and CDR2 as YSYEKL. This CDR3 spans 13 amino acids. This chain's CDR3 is CASSPRSFGEQFF. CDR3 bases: TGCGCCAGCAGCCCGAGGAGCTTTGGTGAGCAGTTCTTC.

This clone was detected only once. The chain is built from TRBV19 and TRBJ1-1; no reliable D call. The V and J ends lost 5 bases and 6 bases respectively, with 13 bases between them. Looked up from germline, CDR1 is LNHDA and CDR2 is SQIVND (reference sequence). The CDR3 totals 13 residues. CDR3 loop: CASSVLGDPEAFF. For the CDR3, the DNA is TGTGCCAGTAGTGTGTTGGGAGACCCTGAAGCTTTCTTT. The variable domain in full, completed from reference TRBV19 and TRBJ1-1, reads DGGITQSPKYLFRKEGQNVTLSCEQNLNHDAMYWYRQDPGQGLRLIYYSQIVNDFQKGDIAEGYSVSREKKESFPLTVTSAQKNPTAFYLCASSVLGDPEAFFGQGTRLTVV.

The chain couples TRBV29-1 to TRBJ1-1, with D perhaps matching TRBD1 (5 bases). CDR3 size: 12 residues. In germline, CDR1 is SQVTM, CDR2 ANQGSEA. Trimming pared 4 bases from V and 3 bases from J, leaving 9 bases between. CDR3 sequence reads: CSVVQGDTEAFF. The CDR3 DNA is TGCAGCGTTGTCCAGGGTGACACTGAAGCTTTCTTT.

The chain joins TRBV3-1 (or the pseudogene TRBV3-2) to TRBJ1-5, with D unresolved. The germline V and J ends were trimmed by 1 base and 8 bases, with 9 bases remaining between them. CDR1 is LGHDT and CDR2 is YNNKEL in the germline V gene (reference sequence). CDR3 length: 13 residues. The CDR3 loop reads CASSQGGGEPQHF. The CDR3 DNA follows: TGTGCCAGCAGCCAAGGAGGAGGAGAGCCCCAGCATTTT.

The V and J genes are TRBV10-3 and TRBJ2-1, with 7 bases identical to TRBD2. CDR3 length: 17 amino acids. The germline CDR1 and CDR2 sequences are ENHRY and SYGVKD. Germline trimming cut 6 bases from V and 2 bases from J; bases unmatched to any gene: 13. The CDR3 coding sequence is TGTGCCATCAGACCGACAACCGGGGGGACCGCCTACAATGAGCAGTTCTTC. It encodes CAIRPTTGGTAYNEQFF.

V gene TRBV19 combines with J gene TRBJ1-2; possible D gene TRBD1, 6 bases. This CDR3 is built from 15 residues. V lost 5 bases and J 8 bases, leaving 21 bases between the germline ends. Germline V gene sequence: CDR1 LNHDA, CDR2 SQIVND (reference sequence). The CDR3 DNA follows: TGTGCCAGTAGTTCTCAGGGGTTCGAGCGAGGCGGCTACACCTTC. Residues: CASSSQGFERGGYTF.

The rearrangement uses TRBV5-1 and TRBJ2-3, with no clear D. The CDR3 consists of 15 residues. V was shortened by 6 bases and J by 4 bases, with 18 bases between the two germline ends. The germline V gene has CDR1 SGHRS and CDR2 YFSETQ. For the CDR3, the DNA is TGCGCCAGCATTAGGACCTACAGTCAGGCAGATACGCAGTATTTT. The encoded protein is CASIRTYSQADTQYF.

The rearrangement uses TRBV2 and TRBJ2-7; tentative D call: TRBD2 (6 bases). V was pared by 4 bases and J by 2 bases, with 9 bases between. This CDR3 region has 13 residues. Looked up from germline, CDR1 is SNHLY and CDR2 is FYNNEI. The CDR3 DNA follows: TGTGCCAGCAGTGTTAGCGGACCCTACGAGCAGTACTTC. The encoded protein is CASSVSGPYEQYF. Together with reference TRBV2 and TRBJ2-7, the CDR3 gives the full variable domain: EPEVTQTPSHQVTQMGQEVILRCVPISNHLYFYWYRQILGQKVEFLVSFYNNEISEKSEIFDDQFSVERPDGSNFTLKIRSTKLEDSAMYFCASSVSGPYEQYFGPGTRLTVT.

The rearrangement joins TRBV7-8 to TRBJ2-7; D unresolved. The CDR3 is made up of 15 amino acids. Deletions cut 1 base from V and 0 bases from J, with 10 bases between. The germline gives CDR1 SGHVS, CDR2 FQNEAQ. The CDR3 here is CASSLGLFSSYEQYV. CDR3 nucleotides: TGTGCCAGCAGCTTAGGGCTTTTTAGCTCCTACGAGCAGTACGTC.

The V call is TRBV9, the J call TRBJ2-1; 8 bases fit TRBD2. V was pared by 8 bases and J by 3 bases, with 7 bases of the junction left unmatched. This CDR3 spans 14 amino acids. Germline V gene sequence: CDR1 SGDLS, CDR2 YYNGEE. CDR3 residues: CASKKAGGYNEQFF. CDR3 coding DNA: TGTGCCAGTAAGAAGGCGGGAGGCTACAATGAGCAGTTCTTC.

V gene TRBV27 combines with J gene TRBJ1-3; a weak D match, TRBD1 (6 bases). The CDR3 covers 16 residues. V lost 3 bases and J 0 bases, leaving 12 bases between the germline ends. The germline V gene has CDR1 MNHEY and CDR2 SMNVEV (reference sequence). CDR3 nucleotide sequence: TGTGCCAGCAGTTTTCAGGGGCCCACCTCTGGAAACACCATATATTTT. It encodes CASSFQGPTSGNTIYF.